The 8 T cell receptor beta chains listed next were all sequenced from one sample in a study of OX40 agonist ivuxolimab in advanced cancers. Generated by immunoSEQ multiplex PCR, the TCRdb table keeps only in-frame clones and is missing some. The profile shows over 30,000 clones, 80% to 90% of them singletons. Sequenced here: CD4+ or CD8+ T cells sorted from blood, sampled in a trial of the OX40 agonist ivuxolimab. Source of these receptors: an adult with an advanced solid tumor such as melanoma, head and neck, liver or kidney cancer.

J is TRBJ1-1 and V is TRBV28; 7 bases line up with TRBD1. The ends lost 2 bases at V and 8 bases at J; junction bases unmatched: 8. The CDR3 has 14 amino acids. Germline lookup yields CDR1 MDHEN and CDR2 SYDVKM. The chain's CDR3 is CASSLLHEGAEAFF. CDR3 DNA sequence: TGTGCCAGCAGTTTACTTCATGAGGGGGCCGAAGCTTTCTTT.

The chain couples TRBV5-1 to TRBJ2-3, with TRBD2 as a possible D gene (7 bases). V was cut by 0 bases and J by 4 bases, with 12 bases left in between. This CDR3 comprises 15 residues. Germline CDR1 SGHRS, CDR2 YFSETQ. DNA for the CDR3: TGCGCCAGCAGCTTGGTAGGGGGGGAGGCAGATACGCAGTATTTT. This codes for CASSLVGGEADTQYF.

The rearrangement joins TRBV11-2 to TRBJ2-1; D might be TRBD1 (5 bases). Germline-derived CDR1 and CDR2 are SGHAT and FQNNGV. Trimming took off 1 base at V and 4 bases at J, with 11 bases between the two ends. This CDR3 region has 15 residues. CDR3 protein: CASSLVRGQYNEQFF. CDR3 in DNA: TGTGCCAGCAGCTTAGTAAGGGGCCAGTACAATGAGCAGTTCTTC.

The chain combines TRBV7-2 with TRBJ2-7; D possibly matches TRBD1 or TRBD2 (5 bases each). CDR3 length equals 14 residues. The germline V and J ends were trimmed by 2 bases and 5 bases, with 13 bases remaining between them. CDR1 SGHTA and CDR2 FQGNSA come from the germline V gene. CDR3 nucleotide sequence: TGTGCCAGCAGCTTAAAAAGGGGAGCTCACGAGCAGTACTTC. As protein: CASSLKRGAHEQYF.

The chain joins TRBV5-1 to TRBJ2-1; TRBD2 matches at 15 bases. This CDR3 spans 16 amino acids. CDR1 and CDR2 (germline): SGHRS, YFSETQ. J was trimmed by 7 bases and V by 4 bases; bases with no gene match: 6. The CDR3 reads CASSGLGLAGGNEQFF. CDR3 nucleotide sequence: TGCGCCAGCAGCGGACTTGGACTAGCGGGAGGGAATGAGCAGTTCTTC.

The chain carries TRBV6-5 and TRBJ2-1, with D tentatively TRBD1 (5 bases). The germline gives CDR1 MNHEY, CDR2 SVGAGI. Trimming pared 8 bases from V and 7 bases from J, leaving 18 bases between. This CDR3 is built from 14 residues. The CDR3 region has the DNA TGTGCCAGCGCCAGTGCAGGGTACGGTAATGAGCAGTTCTTC. It is translated as CASASAGYGNEQFF.

The chain carries TRBV7-9 and TRBJ2-7, with D perhaps matching TRBD1 or TRBD2 (6 bases each). CDR3 size: 15 residues. V lost 0 bases and J lost 4, with 13 bases in between. Germline V gene lookup returns CDR1 SEHNR and CDR2 FQNEAQ (reference sequence). The CDR3 loop is CASSLASGGLYEQYF. The CDR3 DNA reads as TGTGCCAGCAGCTTAGCCAGTGGGGGGCTATACGAGCAGTACTTC.

This clone was counted between two and nine times. The chain links TRBV5-8 to TRBJ2-5, with D possibly being TRBD1 (6 bases). V was cut by 6 bases and J by 4 bases, with 16 bases left in between. The CDR3 is made up of 14 amino acids. Germline CDR1 reads SGHTS; CDR2 reads YDEGEE. The CDR3 sequence: CASMFGGLGETQYF. Written as DNA, the CDR3 is TGTGCCAGCATGTTTGGGGGCTTAGGAGAGACCCAGTACTTC.